This TCR beta chain was identified during a study of blood T cell repertoires in COVID-19. Study-wide background: Samples of COVID-19 (acute and convalescent) were obtained from the United States, Italy and Spain. PBMCs, B-cell-depleted T cells, or T cells provided the cDNA or gDNA that made up the material.

Source study methods: Estimation of nucleated cell counts was performed using reference gene primer amplification. Some clones are missing from TCRdb's copy, which holds only in-frame ones; the method was immunoSEQ multiplex PCR. V and J calls and clone size are as listed in that table; D and trimming were resolved from the DNA. The sample has around 150,000 clones; 80% to 90% are singletons. The CDR3 runs 13 residues. The V end lost 7 bases, the J end lost 0 bases, and 10 bases lay between the germline ends. CDR1 and CDR2 from the germline V gene are MGHDK and SYGVNS. This TCR came from a man aged 55 to 70 with acute or convalescent COVID-19. The V gene is TRBV25-1, the J gene TRBJ2-7, with no clear D. The source material was peripheral blood. The CDR3 region is CASMADSSYEQYF. Written as DNA, the CDR3 is TGTGCCAGCATGGCGGATAGCTCCTACGAGCAGTACTTC.